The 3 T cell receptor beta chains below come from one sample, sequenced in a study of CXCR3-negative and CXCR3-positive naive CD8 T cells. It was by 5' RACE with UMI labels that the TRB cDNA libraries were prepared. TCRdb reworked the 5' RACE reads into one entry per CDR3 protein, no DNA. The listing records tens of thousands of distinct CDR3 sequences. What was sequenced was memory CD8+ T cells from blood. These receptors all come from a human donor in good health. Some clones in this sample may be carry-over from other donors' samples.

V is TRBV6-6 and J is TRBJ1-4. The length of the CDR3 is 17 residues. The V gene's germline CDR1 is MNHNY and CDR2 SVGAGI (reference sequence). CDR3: CASSYSGGAATNEKLFF.

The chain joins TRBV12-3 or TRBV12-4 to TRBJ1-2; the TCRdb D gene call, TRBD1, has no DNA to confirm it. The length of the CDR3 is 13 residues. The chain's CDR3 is CASTKEGGDGYTF.

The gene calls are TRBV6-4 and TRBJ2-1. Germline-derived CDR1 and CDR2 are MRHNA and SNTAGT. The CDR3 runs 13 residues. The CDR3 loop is CASSDSSYNEQFF.